The clone carrying this T cell receptor beta chain was observed a single time. The CDR3 is made up of 17 amino acids. Germline CDR1 and CDR2: SGHDT and YYEEEE. J gave up 2 bases and V 4 bases, and 10 bases lay outside the gene matches. Here immunoSEQ multiplex PCR was the method, and the copy in TCRdb shows in-frame clones only, minus some. The data show 2,500,000 or so clones, around 92% seen once. This entry comes from a study of shared clonotypes between healthy human individuals. The sequencing input was naive CD4+ T cells from PBMCs. Stated subset: CD45RA+ positively selected. J is TRBJ2-7 and V is TRBV5-6, with 12 positions matching TRBD2. The receptor was derived from a man aged 18 to 30 in good health. Some clones in this sample may be carry-over from other donors' samples. The CDR3 spells CASSPTLTSGSPYEQYF. The CDR3 DNA is TGTGCCAGCAGCCCAACCTTGACTAGCGGGAGCCCCTACGAGCAGTACTTC.